Here is one T cell receptor beta chain with its context. It has no known antigen specificity. The sample holds no much larger clone one base away, and base qualities are not on file. In light of the paper, this sample's time point label describes: baseline before first vaccination. Samples from vaccinated people were obtained from the UK trials COV001 and COV002, which included a single-blind randomized controlled phase 2/3 trial of AZD1222 (ChAdOx1 nCoV-19) in healthy adults. For TCRbeta chain sequencing, PBMC samples from trial participants were taken at day 0 and at day 28 after the second dose. The CDR3 regions of human TCRbeta chains were analyzed by immunosequencing. As for how the authors treated the data: TCRs in the repertoires were matched against a reference library of SARS-CoV-2-specific TCRs that had been generated with the MIRA antigen-specificity platform. Breadth was defined as the fraction of unique TCRs that were SARS-CoV-2-associated, and depth was defined as the fraction of total T cells that were SARS-CoV-2-associated. Using the MIRA data, every spike-specific TCR was mapped to the spike region that the TCR reacted to and assigned to either a CD4 or a CD8 class. Log10-transformed breadth and depth values were compared by one-way ANOVA with Sidak's multiple comparisons tests. TCRdb holds this immuneACCESS table with in-frame rearrangements only. Some clones are missing; in checked studies, unresolved V genes explain under half, and the rest has no known cause. The V and J calls and clone size are taken from that table; D and trimming were inferred from the DNA. The sample yields fewer than 100,000 clones; 70% to 90% were counted once. The ten largest clones take up 10% to 15% of the sample.

These data come from a study of T cell responses to AZD1222 COVID-19 vaccine (dated by TCRdb to 2020 to 2022). Describing the broader study: AZD1222 recipients whose second dose came at about 4 weeks and those whose second dose came at about 12 weeks were combined into one group, since spike-specific TCR depth and breadth did not differ between the two schedules. TCR sequencing covered roughly 230 trial participants: about 210 given two doses of AZD1222 and 26 given two doses of MenACWY control vaccine. Trial participants were enrolled into age subgroups of 18-55, 56-69 and 70-plus years, which contained approximately 150, 30 and 60 TCR-sequenced participants, respectively.

Overall study outcomes, separate from this receptor: After two AZD1222 doses, spike-specific TCR breadth and depth were significantly higher than at day 0 and than in MenACWY recipients. Epitopes outside the regions mutated in the B.1.351 and B.1.1.7 variants were reportedly recognized by nearly half of the unique spike-specific TCRs. CD4 TCRs associated with the vaccine covered the entire spike protein, and the dominant responses were in regions 160-218 and 743-854. No day 14 peak-response samples were available, so repertoires were characterized only after the peak T cell response. Most participants were white British and females outnumbered males, and the authors suggested that clonal diversity may have been underestimated. Conclusions about previously exposed vaccinees are limited, since just 5 to 7 AZD1222 recipients were seropositive for SARS-CoV-2 at baseline. The 56-69-year group was small, and its depth increase did not reach significance, likely because of low power.

This sequence was found in an adult in good health. This specimen was peripheral blood, taken on day 0 of AZD1222 vaccination.

The CDR3 protein: CASSSLVRLAGSDTQYF. In nucleotide form, the sequence is TGTGCCAGCAGCTCATTAGTCCGACTAGCGGGGTCAGATACGCAGTATTTT. Recombination linked TRBV7-9 to TRBJ2-3, with 11 bases matching TRBD2. The germline V gene (reference sequence) sets CDR1 to SEHNR and CDR2 to FQNEAQ. The CDR3 runs 17 residues from the cysteine to the phenylalanine. The only DNA kept is the CDR3, 51 bases in frame from the first base. Clipping removes 4 bases from V and 4 bases from J, with 10 as the unmatched junction base count.